Shown below are 19 T cell receptor beta chains from a single sample sequenced in a study of identical twins. TCRdb recomputed calls from the 5' RACE reads with MiXCR, one row per CDR3 protein. The sample carries hundreds of thousands of distinct CDR3 sequences, 20% to 25% recorded once. These same records also appear under a second study, on yellow fever vaccine responses in identical twins.

The specimen was CD4+ T cells sorted from blood. The receptors were sampled from a woman between 18 and 29 years old in good health.

The rearrangement links TRBV20-1 to TRBJ2-7; D is possibly TRBD1 (5 bases). The CDR3 loop spans 13 amino acids. V lost 3 bases to trimming and J lost 3 bases, with 12 bases between them. Germline CDR1 reads DFQATT; CDR2 reads SNEGSKA (reference sequence). The CDR3 DNA reads as TGCAGTGCTAGCCGCCAGGGCGACTACGAGCAGTACTTC. Translation: CSASRQGDYEQYF.

This sequence joins TRBV20-1 and TRBJ1-5; D call uncertain. The germline V and J ends were trimmed by 8 bases and 2 bases, with 10 bases remaining between them. Germline CDR1 is DFQATT and CDR2 is SNEGSKA (reference sequence). The CDR3 length is 12 residues. The CDR3 DNA reads as TGCAGTACGTGGGGTCGCAATCAGCCCCAGCATTTT. Amino acid sequence: CSTWGRNQPQHF.

This sequence joins TRBV2 and TRBJ2-7; possible D gene TRBD2, 6 bases. The CDR3 extends over 15 amino acids. The germline gives CDR1 SNHLY, CDR2 FYNNEI. V lost 7 bases and J lost 4, with 20 bases in between. This CDR3 reads CASTLEGSGAYEQYF. The CDR3 bases are TGTGCCAGCACCCTAGAGGGTAGCGGAGCTTACGAGCAGTACTTC.

J is TRBJ2-1 and V is TRBV4-2, with 9 positions matching TRBD2. The CDR3 sequence is 18 residues long. Per germline, CDR1 LGHNA and CDR2 YNFKEQ. Losses at the gene ends were 0 bases for V and 0 bases for J; bases not matched to a gene: 6. The chain's CDR3 is CASSQDLAGGHSYNEQFF. The CDR3 nucleotides are TGTGCCAGCAGCCAAGATTTGGCGGGAGGGCACTCCTACAATGAGCAGTTCTTC.

The rearrangement uses TRBV4-1 and TRBJ2-7; D not certain. The CDR3 runs to 14 residues. The germline V gene encodes CDR1 MGHRA and CDR2 YSYEKL. The V end lost 0 bases, the J end lost 1 base, and 7 bases lay between the germline ends. CDR3 amino acids: CASSQDFSSYEQYV. The CDR3 DNA follows: TGCGCCAGCAGCCAAGATTTTTCATCCTACGAGCAGTACGTC.

This clonotype has more than one count but fewer than ten. The chain is built from TRBV20-1 and TRBJ2-3, with D unclear. Trimming shortened V by 2 bases and J by 1 base, and 10 bases separated the two germline ends. Germline CDR1 reads DFQATT; CDR2 reads SNEGSKA (reference sequence). This CDR3 has 14 amino acids. The CDR3 reads CSARTPARTDTQYF. The CDR3 DNA sequence: TGCAGTGCTAGAACCCCTGCCCGCACAGATACGCAGTATTTT.

This chain joins TRBV5-5 and TRBJ2-7; 7 nucleotides line up with TRBD2. V was pared by 2 bases and J by 2 bases, with 1 base of the junction left unmatched. CDR3 size: 13 residues. Germline lookup yields CDR1 SGHKS and CDR2 YYEKEE (reference sequence). Here the CDR3 DNA reads TGTGCCAGCAGCTTAGCGGGGACCTACGAGCAGTACGTC. It is translated as CASSLAGTYEQYV.

The DNA of the CDR3 is TGCAGCGCCTTTCAGCCGGGGGCGGACGGGGAGCTGTTTTTT. Its translation: CSAFQPGADGELFF. The chain joins TRBV29-1 to TRBJ2-2; tentatively, D is TRBD1 or TRBD2 (6 bases each). The germline V and J ends were trimmed by 7 bases and 7 bases, with 19 bases remaining between them. CDR3 length equals 14 residues. Per the germline V gene, CDR1 is SQVTM and CDR2 is ANQGSEA.

The V call is TRBV6-1, the J call TRBJ2-1, with 7 positions matching TRBD2. Germline V gene data show CDR1 as MNHNS and CDR2 as SASEGT. The V segment lost 6 bases and the J segment 2 bases; nucleotides outside the gene matches: 4. The length of the CDR3 is 14 residues. In nucleotides, the CDR3 is TGTGCCAGCAGGGCGGGAGCGGCCTACAATGAGCAGTTCTTC. It yields the protein CASRAGAAYNEQFF.

V is TRBV2 and J is TRBJ2-3, with 8 nucleotides matching TRBD2. The CDR3 extends over 15 amino acids. Germline V lookup: CDR1 SNHLY, CDR2 FYNNEI. Losses at the gene ends were 6 bases for V and 0 bases for J; bases not matched to a gene: 5. For the CDR3, the DNA is TGTGCCAGCAGCCCACTAGCGGCTAGCACAGATACGCAGTATTTT. This sequence encodes CASSPLAASTDTQYF.

The genes are TRBV7-9 and TRBJ2-3; D is possibly TRBD2 (7 bases). This CDR3 has 16 residues. In germline, CDR1 is SEHNR, CDR2 FQNEAQ (reference sequence). Trimming pared 6 bases from V and 4 bases from J, leaving 20 bases between. CDR3 loop: CASRIVGGPSPDTQYF. In nucleotides, the CDR3 is TGTGCCAGCAGGATCGTCGGGGGGCCGTCGCCAGATACGCAGTATTTT.

This clonotype was seen a few times. The chain combines TRBV24-1 with TRBJ2-5, with 9 bases lining up with TRBD1. This CDR3 region has 15 residues. The germline CDR1 and CDR2 sequences are KGHDR and SFDVKD. J lost 1 base, V lost 2 bases, and 1 base had no gene match. CDR3 in DNA: TGTGCCACCAGTGATTCGACAGGGGGCCAAGAGACCCAGTACTTC. Residues: CATSDSTGGQETQYF.

This clonotype was detected only a few times. The chain is built from TRBV28 and TRBJ1-6; 7 positions agree with TRBD1. There are 14 residues in the CDR3. The germline CDR1 and CDR2 sequences are MDHEN and SYDVKM. The V segment lost 5 bases and the J segment 7 bases; nucleotides outside the gene matches: 5. This chain's CDR3 is CASSGDRINSPLHF. The DNA for the CDR3 is TGTGCCAGCAGTGGGGACAGAATCAATTCACCCCTCCACTTT.

V gene TRBV5-1 combines with J gene TRBJ2-7, with a tentative D call TRBD2 (7 bases). V lost 9 bases and J 3 bases, leaving 22 bases between the germline ends. Germline V gene data show CDR1 as SGHRS and CDR2 as YFSETQ. The CDR3 is 15 residues long. The CDR3 here is CATSRGQREFYEQYF. DNA for the CDR3: TGCGCCACCTCACGGGGGCAGCGGGAATTCTACGAGCAGTACTTC.

CDR3 in amino acids: CASRSTGTGGGTDTQYF. CDR3 nucleotide sequence: TGTGCCAGCAGATCAACTGGGACAGGGGGCGGCACAGATACGCAGTATTTT. V gene TRBV6-1 combines with J gene TRBJ2-3; 12 bases are shared with TRBD1. CDR3 size: 17 residues. Trimming took 6 bases from V and 1 from J; bases not matched to a gene: 8. Germline assignment: CDR1 MNHNS and CDR2 SASEGT.

This clonotype was seen a handful of times. This rearrangement joins TRBV15 to TRBJ2-1; D perhaps matches TRBD2 (6 bases). The CDR3 runs to 16 residues. The ends were cut back, 1 base at V and 8 bases at J, with 18 bases in the middle. The germline gives CDR1 LNHNV, CDR2 YYDKDF (reference sequence). CDR3: CATSRVMGGSPDEQFF. The CDR3 nucleotides are TGTGCCACCAGCAGAGTAATGGGGGGATCTCCGGATGAGCAGTTCTTC.

V gene TRBV18 combines with J gene TRBJ2-2; perhaps TRBD1 as D (5 bases). The germline V gene encodes CDR1 KGHSH and CDR2 LQKENI. V was shortened by 2 bases and J by 5 bases, with 18 bases between the two germline ends. There are 17 residues in the CDR3. CDR3 DNA: TGTGCCAGCTCACCAAACCGCGTCGGACAAACTACCGGGGAGCTGTTTTTT. The encoded protein is CASSPNRVGQTTGELFF.

This clonotype was detected only a few times. The J gene is TRBJ2-7, the V gene TRBV15; D tentatively reads TRBD1 or TRBD2 (5 bases each). The germline gives CDR1 LNHNV, CDR2 YYDKDF (reference sequence). The CDR3 covers 13 residues. With 4 bases removed from V and 4 bases from J, the gap between germline ends came to 11 bases. In DNA, the CDR3 is TGTGCCACCAGCACCCGGGACCTTTACGAGCAGTACTTC. This encodes CATSTRDLYEQYF.

The chain joins TRBV28 to TRBJ1-2; TRBD1 might be the D (5 bases). The V end lost 3 bases, the J end lost 4 bases, and 9 bases lay between the germline ends. The length of the CDR3 is 13 residues. Looked up from germline, CDR1 is MDHEN and CDR2 is SYDVKM. As DNA, the CDR3 is TGTGCCAGCAGTTTGCAGGGAATCTATGGCTACACCTTC. Amino acids: CASSLQGIYGYTF.